The present T cell receptor (beta chain) was sequenced within a study of CD4+ T cells in melanoma. Findings of the study overall: CD8+ T cell, macrophage and B cell function reportedly correlated with neoantigen-specific CD4+ T cells. Reportedly, melanoma neoantigen-specific CD4+ T cells showed varied differentiation states.

CDR3 length: 17 amino acids. Germline CDR1 is SGHNT and CDR2 is YYREEE (reference sequence). With 0 bases clipped from V and 0 bases from J, the junction kept 1 base outside the gene matches. Clones were sequenced by immunoSEQ multiplex PCR, and TCRdb holds only the in-frame ones, with some missing. Here the sample spans some 120,000 clones, approximately 90% being singletons. A note on this clone: The antigen is not known.

The chain employs TRBV5-4 and TRBJ2-5; 14 nucleotides match TRBD2. The specimen sequenced was peripheral blood. The receptor comes from a human donor with melanoma. The CDR3 DNA follows: TGTGCCAGCAGCTTGGGGACTAGCGGGGGGTACCAAGAGACCCAGTACTTC. As protein: CASSLGTSGGYQETQYF.